A single sample gave rise to the 14 T cell receptor beta chains below, sequenced in a study of beta chain features in type 1 diabetes. Expressed TCRB transcripts were sequenced because the entire RNA isolate underwent reverse transcription. Sequencing was performed with immunoSEQ multiplex PCR; in TCRdb, only in-frame clones are kept and a portion is missing. The repertoire has roughly 290,000 clones, 7.5% to 9.5% of them found once; the top ten carry roughly 1%. Sequencing input: central memory CD4+ T cells from blood. These receptors all come from a woman aged 18-29 years in good health.

This clone was observed a few times. The chain combines TRBV28 with TRBJ1-5; D remains ambiguous. V gave up 3 bases and J gave up 4 bases, with 19 bases separating them. The CDR3 contains 17 residues. CDR1 is MDHEN, CDR2 SYDVKM, per germline. CDR3 protein: CASSLPGWTGSNQPQHF. CDR3 nucleotide sequence: TGTGCCAGCAGTTTGCCAGGTTGGACGGGATCTAATCAGCCCCAGCATTTT.

V usage is TRBV7-3 and J usage is TRBJ2-7; D not certain. V lost 5 bases and J lost 0, with 11 bases in between. The CDR3 length is 14 residues. Germline V gene sequence: CDR1 SGHTA, CDR2 FQGTGA. The CDR3 loop is CASSPSHSSYEQYF. CDR3 nucleotide sequence: TGTGCCAGCAGCCCCTCCCATAGCTCCTACGAGCAGTACTTC.

The CDR3 loop is CASSRTTRGEQYV. CDR3 nucleotides: TGTGCCAGCAGCCGTACAACTAGGGGCGAGCAGTACGTC. This chain joins TRBV7-2 and TRBJ2-7, with D perhaps TRBD1 or TRBD2 (5 bases each). This CDR3 contains 13 residues. The germline gives CDR1 SGHTA, CDR2 FQGNSA. V was trimmed by 5 bases and J by 6 bases, leaving 14 bases between them.

V gene TRBV4-3 combines with J gene TRBJ1-4; a weak D match, TRBD1 (6 bases). Germline assignment: CDR1 LGHNA and CDR2 YSLEER. The CDR3 has 15 amino acids. V gave up 2 bases and J gave up 7 bases, with 14 bases separating them. Here the CDR3 reads CASSQRQAGTEKLFF. The DNA for the CDR3 is TGCGCCAGCAGCCAAAGACAGGCCGGGACTGAAAAACTGTTTTTT.

Many counts were recorded for this clone. The chain combines TRBV6-1 with TRBJ2-1; 9 bases line up with TRBD2. The V gene end was trimmed by 8 bases and the J gene end by 5 bases; junction bases not matched to a gene: 4. The CDR3 totals 13 residues. Germline assignment: CDR1 MNHNS and CDR2 SASEGT. CDR3 sequence: CASVAGANNEQFF. CDR3 DNA: TGTGCCAGCGTAGCGGGGGCCAACAATGAGCAGTTCTTC.

This chain joins TRBV7-9 and TRBJ1-1; a possible D gene is TRBD1 (5 bases). This CDR3 has 15 residues. Trimming shortened V by 2 bases and J by 5 bases, and 15 bases separated the two germline ends. CDR1 is SEHNR and CDR2 is FQNEAQ in the germline V gene (reference sequence). CDR3 residues: CASSLQGAGRTEAFF. In DNA form, the CDR3 reads TGTGCCAGCAGCTTACAGGGCGCTGGTAGGACTGAAGCTTTCTTT.

In its sample, this clone was seen a few times. The CDR3 spells CASSVYREFSNTEAFF. CDR3 nucleotides: TGTGCCAGCAGCGTATACAGGGAATTTTCAAACACTGAAGCTTTCTTT. This rearrangement joins TRBV7-9 to TRBJ1-1; D may be TRBD1 (6 bases). From germline, CDR1 is SEHNR and CDR2 FQNEAQ (reference sequence). V shed 5 bases and J shed 2 bases, with 18 bases lying between them. This CDR3 is 16 amino acids long.

This clone was recorded a few times. The chain is built from TRBV4-2 and TRBJ2-1, with D hard to call. This CDR3 region has 16 residues. Trimming took 0 bases from V and 3 from J, leaving 12 bases between them. Looked up from germline, CDR1 is LGHNA and CDR2 is YNFKEQ. The CDR3 spells CASSQDHSIVYNEQFF. The CDR3 region has the DNA TGTGCCAGCAGCCAAGATCACAGTATAGTCTACAATGAGCAGTTCTTC.

The rearrangement links TRBV7-2 to TRBJ2-1; D gene ambiguous. Between the trimmed V and J ends, which lost 3 bases and 0 bases, there was a span of 9 bases. Germline lookup yields CDR1 SGHTA and CDR2 FQGNSA. The CDR3 has 15 residues. CDR3 sequence reads: CASSLDPNSYNEQFF. DNA of the CDR3: TGTGCCAGCAGCTTGGACCCTAACTCCTACAATGAGCAGTTCTTC.

This clone has ten or more counts. At the DNA level, this CDR3 is encoded by other sequences in the same sample as well. The gene calls are TRBV14 and TRBJ2-5; tentatively, D is TRBD1 or TRBD2 (5 bases each). Trimming pared 0 bases from V and 5 bases from J, leaving 22 bases between. CDR3 size: 18 residues. CDR1 is SGHDN and CDR2 is FVKESK in the germline V gene. CDR3 residues: CASSQDRGAGRGSETQYF. DNA of the CDR3: TGTGCCAGCAGCCAAGATCGAGGGGCCGGTCGGGGTTCGGAGACCCAGTACTTC.

This clone was recorded a few times. This chain links TRBV10-3 with TRBJ1-5; no clear D gene. The CDR3 runs to 13 residues. Trimming pared 11 bases from V and 1 base from J, leaving 12 bases between. The germline V gene has CDR1 ENHRY and CDR2 SYGVKD. CDR3 region: CAAGEGSNQPQHF. The CDR3 region has the DNA TGTGCCGCTGGGGAGGGAAGCAATCAGCCCCAGCATTTT.

This clone was observed at least ten times. J is TRBJ2-7 and V is TRBV13; D call uncertain. This CDR3 has 14 residues. V was clipped by 8 bases and J by 0 bases, with 14 bases between them. CDR1 PRHDT and CDR2 FYEKMQ come from the germline V gene (reference sequence). The CDR3 region has the DNA TGTGCCAGCGGGGAAGGACGGGTCTCCTACGAGCAGTACTTC. Its protein product is CASGEGRVSYEQYF.

In this sample, this clone turned up many times. Other DNA sequences from this sample encode an identical CDR3 as well. The chain has TRBV7-9 and TRBJ2-3; D gene uncertain. The CDR3 totals 12 residues. With 1 base removed from V and 4 bases from J, the gap between germline ends came to 3 bases. Per the germline V gene, CDR1 is SEHNR and CDR2 is FQNEAQ (reference sequence). CDR3 DNA: TGTGCCAGCAGCTTAGTTTCAGATACGCAGTATTTT. Protein sequence: CASSLVSDTQYF.

The V gene is TRBV30, the J gene TRBJ2-1, with 7 positions matching TRBD2. CDR1 GTSNPN and CDR2 SVGIG come from the germline V gene (reference sequence). With V trimmed by 0 bases and J by 3 bases, 14 bases remained unmatched. The CDR3 is 18 amino acids. CDR3 residues: CAWSVLIASGGFYNEQFF. The CDR3, as DNA: TGTGCCTGGAGTGTACTTATCGCCTCGGGAGGTTTCTACAATGAGCAGTTCTTC.